This T cell receptor beta chain derives from a study of identical twins' blood T cells. This clonotype was detected ten times or more. Each TCR cDNA library carried sample-specific barcodes on both ends. In TCRdb, the 5' RACE reads were re-called with MiXCR into one record per CDR3 protein. In the table there are 350,000 to 400,000 distinct CDR3 sequences, about 28% of which are singletons. Trimming took off 3 bases at V and 0 bases at J, with 6 bases between the two ends. CDR3 length equals 14 residues. The germline V gene has CDR1 ENHRY and CDR2 SYGVKD. Likely shared infections and vaccines: all three twin pairs were reared together.

Sequences were obtained from PBMCs. The receptor's source is a woman aged 18-49 years in good health. This chain links TRBV10-3 with TRBJ2-4, with D perhaps TRBD1 (5 bases). CDR3 in DNA: TGTGCCATCAGTGAAGGGGTAGCCAAAAACATTCAGTACTTC. This encodes CAISEGVAKNIQYF.